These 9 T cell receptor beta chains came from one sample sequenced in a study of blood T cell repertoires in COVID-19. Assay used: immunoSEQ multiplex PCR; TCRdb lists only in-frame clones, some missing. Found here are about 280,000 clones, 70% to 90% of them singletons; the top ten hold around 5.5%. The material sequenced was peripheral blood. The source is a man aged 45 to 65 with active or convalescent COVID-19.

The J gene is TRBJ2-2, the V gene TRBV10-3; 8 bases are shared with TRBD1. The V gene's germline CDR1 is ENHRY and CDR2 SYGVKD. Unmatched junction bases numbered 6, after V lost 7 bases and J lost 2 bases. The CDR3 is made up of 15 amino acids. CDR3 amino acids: CAIKRGQDNTGELFF. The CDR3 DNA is TGTGCCATCAAGAGGGGACAGGATAACACCGGGGAGCTGTTTTTT.

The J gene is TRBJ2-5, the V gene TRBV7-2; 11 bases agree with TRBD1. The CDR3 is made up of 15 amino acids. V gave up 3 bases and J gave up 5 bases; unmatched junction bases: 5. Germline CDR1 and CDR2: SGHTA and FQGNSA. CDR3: CASSFGTGGVETQYF. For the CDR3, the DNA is TGTGCCAGCAGCTTCGGGACAGGGGGGGTGGAGACCCAGTACTTC.

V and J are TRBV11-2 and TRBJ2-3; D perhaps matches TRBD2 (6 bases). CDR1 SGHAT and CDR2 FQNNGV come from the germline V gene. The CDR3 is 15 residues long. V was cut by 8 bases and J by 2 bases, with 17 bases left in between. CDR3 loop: CASAPRGGPTDTQYF. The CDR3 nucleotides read TGTGCCAGCGCCCCACGAGGAGGGCCCACAGATACGCAGTATTTT.

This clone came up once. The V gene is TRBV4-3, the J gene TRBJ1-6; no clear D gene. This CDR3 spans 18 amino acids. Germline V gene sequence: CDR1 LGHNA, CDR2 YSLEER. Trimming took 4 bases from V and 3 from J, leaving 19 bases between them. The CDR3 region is CASSPRALLPGYNSPLHF. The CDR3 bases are TGCGCCAGCAGCCCGCGTGCCCTTCTCCCGGGCTATAATTCACCCCTCCACTTT.

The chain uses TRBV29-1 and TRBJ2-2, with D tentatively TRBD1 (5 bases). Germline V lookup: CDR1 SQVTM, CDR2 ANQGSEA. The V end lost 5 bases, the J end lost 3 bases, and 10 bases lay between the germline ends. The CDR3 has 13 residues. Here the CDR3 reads CSVHDSHTGELFF. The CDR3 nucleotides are TGCAGCGTTCACGACAGTCACACCGGGGAGCTGTTTTTT.

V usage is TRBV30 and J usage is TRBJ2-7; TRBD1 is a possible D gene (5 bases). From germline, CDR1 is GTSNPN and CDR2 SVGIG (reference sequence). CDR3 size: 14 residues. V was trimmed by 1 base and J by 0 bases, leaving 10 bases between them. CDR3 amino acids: CAWSGPTGSYEQYF. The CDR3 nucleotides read TGTGCCTGGAGTGGGCCAACAGGCTCCTACGAGCAGTACTTC.

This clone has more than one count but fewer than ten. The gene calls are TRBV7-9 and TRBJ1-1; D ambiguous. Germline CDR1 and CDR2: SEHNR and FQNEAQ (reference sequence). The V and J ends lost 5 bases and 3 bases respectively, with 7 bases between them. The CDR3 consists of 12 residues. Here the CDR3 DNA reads TGTGCCAGCAGCCACCTAGACACTGAAGCTTTCTTT. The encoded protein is CASSHLDTEAFF. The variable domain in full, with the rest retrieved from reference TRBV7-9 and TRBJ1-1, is DTGVSQNPRHKITKRGQNVTFRCDPISEHNRLYWYRQTLGQGPEFLTYFQNEAQLEKSRLLSDRFSAERPKGSFSTLEIQRTEQGDSAMYLCASSHLDTEAFFGQGTRLTVV.

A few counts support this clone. DNA for the CDR3: TGTGCCAGCACGCTCCGGGGTCTAGCGGGAGTTGGTGATACGCAGTATTTT. It translates to CASTLRGLAGVGDTQYF. This chain joins TRBV2 and TRBJ2-3; TRBD2 agrees at 10 bases. CDR3 length equals 17 residues. CDR1 is SNHLY, CDR2 FYNNEI, per germline. Losses at the gene ends were 7 bases for V and 6 bases for J; bases not matched to a gene: 16.

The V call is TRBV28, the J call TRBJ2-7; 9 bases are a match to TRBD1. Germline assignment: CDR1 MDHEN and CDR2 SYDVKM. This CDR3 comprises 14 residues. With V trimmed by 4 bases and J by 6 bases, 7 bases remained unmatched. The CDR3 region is CASSSTGGPAEQYF. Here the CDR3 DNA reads TGTGCCAGCAGTTCGACAGGGGGGCCCGCCGAGCAGTACTTC.